This T cell receptor beta chain was profiled in a study of Ad26.COV2.S vaccination and SARS-CoV-2 variants. Overall study context: The trial was COV1001 and the donor's arm was Ad26.COV2.S. The study's findings and limits: Total T cell responses, in the TCR breadth and depth analyses, may have been underestimated.

Treatment described: 15 to 20 received Ad26.COV2.S at low or high dose, single or two shots; about five received placebo; per-sample allocation not given. On day 63 after the first injection, vaccine and placebo recipients gave samples. V shed 5 bases, J shed 0 bases, and the junction held 3 bases outside the gene matches. Germline loops: CDR1 SGHTA, CDR2 FQGTGA. The CDR3 has 14 amino acids. The sample holds a few counts of this clone. Its antigen is currently unknown. Generated by immunoSEQ multiplex PCR, the TCRdb table keeps only in-frame clones and is missing some. The repertoire consists of about 350,000 clones, with about 87% occurring once and the leading ten covering around 6.4%.

This TCR derives from a person between 18 and 65 years old who received the Ad26.COV2.S COVID-19 vaccine or a placebo. This material consisted of peripheral blood, taken in a trial of Ad26.COV2.S vaccine versus placebo. This chain uses TRBV7-3 with TRBJ1-1, with 7 positions matching TRBD1. The CDR3 loop reads CASSIQGMNTEAFF. The CDR3 bases are TGTGCCAGCAGCATACAGGGGATGAACACTGAAGCTTTCTTT.